The present entry profiles one T cell receptor beta chain with its context. The data were obtained in a study of blood T cell repertoires in COVID-19. The repertoire was sequenced with immunoSEQ multiplex PCR; TCRdb's copy has only in-frame clones and lacks some. The data show over 70,000 clones, nearly 90% seen once. CDR3 length equals 13 residues. CDR1 and CDR2 from the germline V gene are GTSNPN and SVGIG (reference sequence). The sequence was collected from a woman over 75 with active or convalescent COVID-19. Input material: peripheral blood. This chain uses TRBV30 with TRBJ1-3; 7 bases fit TRBD1. The DNA of the CDR3 is TGTGCTAATCAGGGGGTGGCTGGAAACACCATATATTTT. It specifies CANQGVAGNTIYF.